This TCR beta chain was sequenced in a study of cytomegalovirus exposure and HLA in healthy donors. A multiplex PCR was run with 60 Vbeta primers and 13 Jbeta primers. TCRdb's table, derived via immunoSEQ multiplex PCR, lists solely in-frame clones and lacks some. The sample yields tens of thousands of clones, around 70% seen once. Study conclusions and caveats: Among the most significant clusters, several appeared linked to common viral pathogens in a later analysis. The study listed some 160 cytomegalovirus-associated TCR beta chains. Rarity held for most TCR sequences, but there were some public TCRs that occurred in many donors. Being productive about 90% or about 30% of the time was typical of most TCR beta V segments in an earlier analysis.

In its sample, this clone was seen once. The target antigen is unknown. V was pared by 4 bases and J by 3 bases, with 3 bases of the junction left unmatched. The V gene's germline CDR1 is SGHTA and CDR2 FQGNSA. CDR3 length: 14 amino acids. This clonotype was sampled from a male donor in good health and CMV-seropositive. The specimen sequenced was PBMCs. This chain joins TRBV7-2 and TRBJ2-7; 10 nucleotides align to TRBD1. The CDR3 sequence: CASSSTGGIYEQYF. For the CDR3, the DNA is TGTGCCAGCAGCTCGACAGGGGGCATCTACGAGCAGTACTTC.